This T cell receptor (beta chain) was captured by sequencing in a study of blood T cell repertoires in COVID-19. About the study: The United States, Italy and Spain were the sources of the acute and convalescent COVID-19 samples. T cells, B-cell-depleted T cells, or PBMCs provided the cDNA or gDNA that served as material.

Original processing notes: Reference gene primer amplification gave estimated nucleated cell counts. Assay used: immunoSEQ multiplex PCR; TCRdb lists only in-frame clones, some missing. That table furnishes V, J and clone size, whereas the DNA furnished D and trimming. This table has 120,000 or so clones, about 78% appearing once. CDR3 size: 12 residues. CDR1 and CDR2 from the germline V gene are SGHRS and YFSETQ. Trimming stripped 0 bases from V and 5 bases from J, with 5 bases between. The source is a man aged 65 to 79 with acute or convalescent COVID-19. Sequences were obtained from peripheral blood. V usage is TRBV5-1 and J usage is TRBJ2-5; no definite D call. The DNA for the CDR3 is TGCGCCAGCAGCTTGGCCTTGGAGACCCAGTACTTC. Translation gives CASSLALETQYF.